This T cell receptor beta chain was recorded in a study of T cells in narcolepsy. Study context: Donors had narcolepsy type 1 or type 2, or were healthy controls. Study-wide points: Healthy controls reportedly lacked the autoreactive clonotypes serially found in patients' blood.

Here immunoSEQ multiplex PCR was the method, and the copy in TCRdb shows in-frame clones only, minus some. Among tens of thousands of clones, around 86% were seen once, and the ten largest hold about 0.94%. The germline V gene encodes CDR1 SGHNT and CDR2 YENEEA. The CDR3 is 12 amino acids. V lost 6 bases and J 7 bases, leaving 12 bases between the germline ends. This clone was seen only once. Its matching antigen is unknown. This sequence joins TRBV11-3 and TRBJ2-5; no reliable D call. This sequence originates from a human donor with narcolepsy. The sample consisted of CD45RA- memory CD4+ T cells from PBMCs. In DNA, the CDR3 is TGTGCCAGCAGGATATCGTCTGGGACCCAGTACTTC. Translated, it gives CASRISSGTQYF. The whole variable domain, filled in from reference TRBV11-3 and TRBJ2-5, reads EAGVVQSPRYKIIEKKQPVAFWCNPISGHNTLYWYLQNLGQGPELLIRYENEEAVDDSQLPKDRFSAERLKGVDSTLKIQPAELGDSAVYLCASRISSGTQYFGPGTRLLVL.